This TCR beta chain came from a study of blood T cell repertoires in COVID-19. The table came from immunoSEQ multiplex PCR; TCRdb's copy has only in-frame clones and leaves some out. Of some 190,000 clones in the sample, 86% were seen once. The CDR3 extends over 14 amino acids. V lost 0 bases, J lost 7 bases, and 11 bases lay in between. The germline gives CDR1 SGHNT, CDR2 YYREEE (reference sequence). Sequences were obtained from PBMCs or T cells enriched from blood (not recorded which). The V and J genes are TRBV5-4 and TRBJ2-1; D might be TRBD1 (6 bases). This TCR was recovered from a man in his forties or fifties with acute COVID-19. The CDR3 is CASSLDLGANEQFF. Here the CDR3 DNA reads TGTGCCAGCAGCTTGGACTTGGGGGCGAATGAGCAGTTCTTC.